This T cell receptor (beta chain) was obtained from a study of blood T cell repertoires in COVID-19 (dated by TCRdb to 2018 to 2021). Some background on the complete study: Samples from collaborators originated in the United States, Italy and Spain and spanned both the acute and convalescent phases of COVID-19. The samples were drawn from the first 160 participants of the ongoing ImmuneRACE study and from some 1,300 subjects provided by 6 global collaborators. Subjects who had been exposed to COVID-19, were actively infected with it, or had recovered from it provided the deeply sampled blood TCRbeta repertoires that made up the dataset. Where HLA class I and class II types were available, the types were taken from metadata supplied by the sample provider, not from assay-based typing. The prospective study material was composed of cDNA or gDNA derived from T cells, B-cell-depleted T cells, or PBMCs. A freely available public database, intended as a resource for researchers studying the immune response to SARS-CoV-2, is where the repertoires were released. Nearly every sample came with metadata listing a de-identified subject ID, COVID-19 status, age in years and sex.

As concerns this clone: The target of this receptor is not known. No much larger clonotype is one base removed from it; base qualities were not supplied.

In the prospective study, participants were 18 to 89 years old, resided in about two dozen geographic areas of the United States, and were enrolled through a virtual design. Cohort assignment in the prospective study relied on participant-reported clinical history from a screening survey and a study questionnaire. Recovered participants in ImmuneRACE Cohort 3 were defined by two consecutive negative NP/OP PCR tests, clearance by a healthcare professional, or resolution of symptoms. Each participant in the prospective study had whole blood, serum and a nasopharyngeal or oropharyngeal swab collected by mobile phlebotomists. Participants in the prospective study had the option to provide additional blood draws and questionnaires over a roughly 2-month period. Before DNA extraction, blood samples from the prospective study were shipped at room temperature or frozen. What the research found in general, with its limitations: The amount of clinical and demographic metadata varied by source and participant and was provided uncurated.

The V and J ends are trimmed by 2 bases and 3 bases, leaving 7 bases between them. There are 13 amino acids in the CDR3, from cysteine to phenylalanine inclusive. CDR3 DNA only is kept here, 39 bases in frame from base 1. CDR1 SGHDN and CDR2 FVKESK are derived from the germline V gene. TCRbeta CDR3 regions were amplified from genomic DNA by means of the immunoSEQ Assay, a bias-controlled multiplex PCR. The original pipeline was this. Within the assay, amplification of reference gene primers was used to estimate how many nucleated cells each sample contained. To quantify the absolute abundance of each unique TCRbeta CDR3 rearrangement, sequence reads were collapsed and filtered. Productive Simpson clonality was computed per sample as the square root of Simpson's diversity index over productive rearrangements. This immuneACCESS table, as held by TCRdb, lists in-frame sequences with V and J called but not all clones. Of the missing ones, under half trace to an unresolved V gene in checked studies; the others have no known cause. V, J and clone size are taken as reported in that table, and D and trimming were inferred from the DNA itself. The table for this sample lists 400,000 to 450,000 clones; around 90% of them were counted only once. The top ten clonotypes cover approximately 0.55% of the sample.

This TCR came from a man younger than 35 who had recovered from COVID-19. The chain is assembled from TRBV14 and TRBJ1-2; the D gene is perhaps TRBD1, on 6 matching bases. Sequencing was done on a sample of PBMCs or T cells enriched from blood (not recorded which). The bases are TGTGCCAGCAGCCAAAACAGGGACTATGGCTACACCTTC. It encodes CASSQNRDYGYTF. The CDR3 plus the reference TRBV14 and TRBJ1-2 genes for the other parts give the full variable domain: EAGVTQFPSHSVIEKGQTVTLRCDPISGHDNLYWYRRVMGKEIKFLLHFVKESKQDESGMPNNRFLAERTGGTYSTLKVQPAELEDSGVYFCASSQNRDYGYTFGSGTRLTVV.